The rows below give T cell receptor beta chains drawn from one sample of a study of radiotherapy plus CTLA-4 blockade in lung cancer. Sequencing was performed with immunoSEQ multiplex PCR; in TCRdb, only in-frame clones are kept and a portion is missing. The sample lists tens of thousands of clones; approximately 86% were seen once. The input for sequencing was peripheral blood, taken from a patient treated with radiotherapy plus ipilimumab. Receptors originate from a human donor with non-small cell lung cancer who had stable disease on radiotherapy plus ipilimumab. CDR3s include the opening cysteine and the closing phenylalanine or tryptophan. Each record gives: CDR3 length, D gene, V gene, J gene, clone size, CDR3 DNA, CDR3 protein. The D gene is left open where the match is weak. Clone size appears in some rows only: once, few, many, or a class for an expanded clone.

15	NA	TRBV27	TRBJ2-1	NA	TGTGCCAGCAAATTCGGGGATGTAGGAGCGAATGAGCAGTTCTTC	CASKFGDVGANEQFF
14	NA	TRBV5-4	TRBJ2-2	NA	TGTGCCAGCAGCTTGCCTAGCCCCACCGGGGAGCTGTTTTTT	CASSLPSPTGELFF
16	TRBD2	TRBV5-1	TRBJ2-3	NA	TGCGCCAGCAGCTTCCGAGCGGGAGCTAGCACAGATACGCAGTATTTT	CASSFRAGASTDTQYF
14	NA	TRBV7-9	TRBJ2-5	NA	TGTGCCAGCAGCTGGGGCGGGAACCAAGAGACCCAGTACTTC	CASSWGGNQETQYF
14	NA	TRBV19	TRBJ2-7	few	TGTGCCAGTAGTGGGGAAGGTTGGAGGACCGAGCAGTACTTC	CASSGEGWRTEQYF
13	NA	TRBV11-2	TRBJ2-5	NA	TGTGCCAGCAGCTTAAACTCCGGAGAGACCCAGTACTTC	CASSLNSGETQYF
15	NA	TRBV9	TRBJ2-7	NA	TGTGCCAGCAGCGTAGGTGGCGGTTCCCCCTACGAGCAGTACTTC	CASSVGGGSPYEQYF
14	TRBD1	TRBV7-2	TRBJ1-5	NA	TGTGCCAGCAGCAAACAGACAGGGAACCAGCCCCAGCATTTT	CASSKQTGNQPQHF
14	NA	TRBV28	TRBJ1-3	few	TGTGCCAGCAGTTTATCTGCCTCTGGAAACACCATATATTTT	CASSLSASGNTIYF
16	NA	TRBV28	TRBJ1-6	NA	TGTGCCAGCAGTTTAACCACGAGCTCCTATAATTCACCCCTCCACTTT	CASSLTTSSYNSPLHF
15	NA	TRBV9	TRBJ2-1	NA	TGTGCCAGCAGCGCTACACCCACAGTCGGGAATGAGCAGTTCTTC	CASSATPTVGNEQFF
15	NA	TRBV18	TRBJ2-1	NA	TGTGCCAGCTCACCTGCGGGTAGCTCCTACAATGAGCAGTTCTTC	CASSPAGSSYNEQFF
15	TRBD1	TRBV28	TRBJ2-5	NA	TGTGCCAGCAGTTTGGGAGGACAGGGGGGGGAGACCCAGTACTTC	CASSLGGQGGETQYF
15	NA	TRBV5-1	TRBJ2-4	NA	TGCGCCAGCAGCTGGGGGACGTTAGCCAAAAACATTCAGTACTTC	CASSWGTLAKNIQYF
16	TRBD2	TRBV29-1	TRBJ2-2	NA	TGCAGCGTCCTATGGACTAGCGGGGGGGCCGTCGGGGAGCTGTTTTTT	CSVLWTSGGAVGELFF
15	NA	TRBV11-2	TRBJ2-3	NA	TGTGCCAGCAGCCCCGGGACCGTCTCTCGGCATACGCAGTATTTT	CASSPGTVSRHTQYF